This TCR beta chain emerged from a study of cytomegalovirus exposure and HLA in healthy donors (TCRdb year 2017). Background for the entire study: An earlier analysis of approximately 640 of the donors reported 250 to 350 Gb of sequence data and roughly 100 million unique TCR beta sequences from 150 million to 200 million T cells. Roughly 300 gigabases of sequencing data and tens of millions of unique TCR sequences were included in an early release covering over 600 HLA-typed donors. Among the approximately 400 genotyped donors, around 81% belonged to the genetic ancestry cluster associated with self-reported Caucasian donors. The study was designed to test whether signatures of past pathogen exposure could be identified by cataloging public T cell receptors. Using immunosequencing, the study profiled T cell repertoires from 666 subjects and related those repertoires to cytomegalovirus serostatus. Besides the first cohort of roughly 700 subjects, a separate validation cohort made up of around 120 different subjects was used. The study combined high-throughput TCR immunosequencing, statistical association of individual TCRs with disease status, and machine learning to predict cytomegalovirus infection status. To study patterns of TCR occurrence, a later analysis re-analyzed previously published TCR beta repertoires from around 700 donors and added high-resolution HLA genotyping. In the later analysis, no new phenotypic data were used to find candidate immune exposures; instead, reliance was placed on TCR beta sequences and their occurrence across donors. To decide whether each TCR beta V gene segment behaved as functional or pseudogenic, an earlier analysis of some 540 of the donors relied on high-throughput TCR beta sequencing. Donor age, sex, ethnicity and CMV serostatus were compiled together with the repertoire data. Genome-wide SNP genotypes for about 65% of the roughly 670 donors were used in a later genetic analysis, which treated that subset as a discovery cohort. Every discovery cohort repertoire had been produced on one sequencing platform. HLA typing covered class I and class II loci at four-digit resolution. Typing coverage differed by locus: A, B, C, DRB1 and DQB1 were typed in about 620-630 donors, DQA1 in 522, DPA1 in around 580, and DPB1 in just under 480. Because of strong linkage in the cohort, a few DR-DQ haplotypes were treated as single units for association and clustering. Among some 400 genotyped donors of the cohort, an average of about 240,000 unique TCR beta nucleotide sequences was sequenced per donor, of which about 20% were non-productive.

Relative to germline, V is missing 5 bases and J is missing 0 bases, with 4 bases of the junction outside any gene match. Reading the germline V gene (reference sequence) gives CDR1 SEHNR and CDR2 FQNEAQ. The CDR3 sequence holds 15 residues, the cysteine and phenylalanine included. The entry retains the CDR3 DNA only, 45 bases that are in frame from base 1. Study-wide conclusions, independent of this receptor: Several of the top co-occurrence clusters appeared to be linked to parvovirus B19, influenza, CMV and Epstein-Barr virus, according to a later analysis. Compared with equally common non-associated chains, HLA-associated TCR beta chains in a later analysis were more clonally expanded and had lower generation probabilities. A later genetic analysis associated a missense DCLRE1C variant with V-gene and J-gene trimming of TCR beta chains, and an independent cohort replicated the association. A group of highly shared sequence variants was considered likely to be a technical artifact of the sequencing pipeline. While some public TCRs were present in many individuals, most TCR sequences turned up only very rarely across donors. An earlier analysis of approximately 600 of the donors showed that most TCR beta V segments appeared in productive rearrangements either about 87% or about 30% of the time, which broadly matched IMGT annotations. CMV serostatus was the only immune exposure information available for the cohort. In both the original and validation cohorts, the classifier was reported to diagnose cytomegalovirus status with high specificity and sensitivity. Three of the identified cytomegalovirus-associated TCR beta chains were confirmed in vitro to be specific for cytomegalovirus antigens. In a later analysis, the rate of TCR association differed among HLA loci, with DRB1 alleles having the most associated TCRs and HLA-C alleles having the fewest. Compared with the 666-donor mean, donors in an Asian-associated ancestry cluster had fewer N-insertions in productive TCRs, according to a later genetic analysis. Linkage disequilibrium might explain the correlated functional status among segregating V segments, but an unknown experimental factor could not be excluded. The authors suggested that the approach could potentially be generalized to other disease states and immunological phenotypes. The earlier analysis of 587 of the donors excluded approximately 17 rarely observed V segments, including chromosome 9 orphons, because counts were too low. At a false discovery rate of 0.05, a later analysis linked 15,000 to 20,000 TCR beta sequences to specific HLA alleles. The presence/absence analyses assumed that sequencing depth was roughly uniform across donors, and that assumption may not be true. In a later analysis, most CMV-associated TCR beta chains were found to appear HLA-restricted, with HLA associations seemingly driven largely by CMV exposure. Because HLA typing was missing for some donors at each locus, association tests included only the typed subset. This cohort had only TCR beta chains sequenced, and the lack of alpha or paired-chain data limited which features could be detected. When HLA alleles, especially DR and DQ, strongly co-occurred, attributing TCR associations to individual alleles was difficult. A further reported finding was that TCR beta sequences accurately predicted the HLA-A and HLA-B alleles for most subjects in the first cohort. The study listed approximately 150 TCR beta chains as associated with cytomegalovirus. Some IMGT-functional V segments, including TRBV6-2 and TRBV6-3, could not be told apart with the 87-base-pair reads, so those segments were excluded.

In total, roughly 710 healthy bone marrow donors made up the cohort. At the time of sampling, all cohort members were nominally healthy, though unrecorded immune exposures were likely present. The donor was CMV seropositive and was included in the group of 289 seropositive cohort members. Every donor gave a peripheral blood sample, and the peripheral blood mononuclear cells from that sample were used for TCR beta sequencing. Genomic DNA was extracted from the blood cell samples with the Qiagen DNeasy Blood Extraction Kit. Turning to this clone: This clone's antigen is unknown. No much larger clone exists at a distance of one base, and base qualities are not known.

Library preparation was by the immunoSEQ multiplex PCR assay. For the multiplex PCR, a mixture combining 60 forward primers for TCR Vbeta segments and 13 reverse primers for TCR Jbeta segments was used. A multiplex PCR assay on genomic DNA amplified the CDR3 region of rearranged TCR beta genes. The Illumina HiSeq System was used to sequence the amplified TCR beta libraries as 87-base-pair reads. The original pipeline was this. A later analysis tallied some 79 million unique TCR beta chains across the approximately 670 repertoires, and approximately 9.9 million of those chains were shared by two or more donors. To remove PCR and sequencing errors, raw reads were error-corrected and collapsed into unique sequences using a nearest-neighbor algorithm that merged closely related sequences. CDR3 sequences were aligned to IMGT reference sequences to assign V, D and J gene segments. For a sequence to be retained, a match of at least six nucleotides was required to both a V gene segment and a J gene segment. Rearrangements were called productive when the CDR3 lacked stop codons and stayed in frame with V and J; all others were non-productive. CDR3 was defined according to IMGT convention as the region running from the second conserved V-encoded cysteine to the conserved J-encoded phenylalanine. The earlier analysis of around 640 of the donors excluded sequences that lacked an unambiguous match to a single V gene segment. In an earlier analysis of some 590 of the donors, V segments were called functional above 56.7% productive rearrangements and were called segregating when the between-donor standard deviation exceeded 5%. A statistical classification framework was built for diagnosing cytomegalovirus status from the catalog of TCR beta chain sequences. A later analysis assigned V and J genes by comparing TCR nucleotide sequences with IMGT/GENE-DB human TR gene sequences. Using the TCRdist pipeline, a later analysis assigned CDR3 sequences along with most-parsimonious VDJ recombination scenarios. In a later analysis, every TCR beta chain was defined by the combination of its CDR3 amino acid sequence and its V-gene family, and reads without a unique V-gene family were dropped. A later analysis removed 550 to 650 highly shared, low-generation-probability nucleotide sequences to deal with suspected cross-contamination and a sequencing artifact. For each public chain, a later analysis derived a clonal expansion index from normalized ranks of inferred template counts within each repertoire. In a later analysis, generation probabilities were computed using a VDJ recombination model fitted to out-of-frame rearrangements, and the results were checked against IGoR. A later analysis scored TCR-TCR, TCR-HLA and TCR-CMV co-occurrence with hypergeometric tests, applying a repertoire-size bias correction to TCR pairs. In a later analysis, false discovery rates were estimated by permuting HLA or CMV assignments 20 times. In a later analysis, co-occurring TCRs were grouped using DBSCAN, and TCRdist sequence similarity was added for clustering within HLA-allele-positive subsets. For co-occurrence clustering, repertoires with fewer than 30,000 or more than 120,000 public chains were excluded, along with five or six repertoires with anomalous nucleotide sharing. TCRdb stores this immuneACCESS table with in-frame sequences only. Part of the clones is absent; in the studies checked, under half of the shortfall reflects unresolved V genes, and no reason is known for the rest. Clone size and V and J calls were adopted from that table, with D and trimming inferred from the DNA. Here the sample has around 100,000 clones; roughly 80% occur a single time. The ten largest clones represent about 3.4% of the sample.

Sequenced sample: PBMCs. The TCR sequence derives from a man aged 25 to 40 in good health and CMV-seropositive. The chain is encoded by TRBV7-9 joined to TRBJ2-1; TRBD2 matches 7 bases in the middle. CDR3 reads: CASSDKRDSYNEQFF. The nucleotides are TGTGCCAGCAGCGATAAGCGGGACTCCTACAATGAGCAGTTCTTC.